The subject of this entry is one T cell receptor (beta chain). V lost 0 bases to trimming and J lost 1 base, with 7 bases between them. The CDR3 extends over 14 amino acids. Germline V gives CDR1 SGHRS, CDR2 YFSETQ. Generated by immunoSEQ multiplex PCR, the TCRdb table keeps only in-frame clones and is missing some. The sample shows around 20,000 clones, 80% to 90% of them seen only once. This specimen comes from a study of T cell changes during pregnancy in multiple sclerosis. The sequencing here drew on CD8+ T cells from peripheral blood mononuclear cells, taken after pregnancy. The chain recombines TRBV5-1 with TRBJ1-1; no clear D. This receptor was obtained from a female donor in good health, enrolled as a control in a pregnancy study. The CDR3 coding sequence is TGCGCCAGCAGCTTGGTTGCGGGGAACACTGAAGCTTTCTTT. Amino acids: CASSLVAGNTEAFF. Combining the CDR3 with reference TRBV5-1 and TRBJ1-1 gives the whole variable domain KAGVTQTPRYLIKTRGQQVTLSCSPISGHRSVSWYQQTPGQGLQFLFEYFSETQRNKGNFPGRFSGRQFSNSRSEMNVSTLELGDSALYLCASSLVAGNTEAFFGQGTRLTVV.